The clone carrying this T cell receptor beta chain was detected only a few times. Its antigen remains unidentified. After template switching added a universal primer site, the resulting cDNA carried unique molecular identifiers. One entry per CDR3 protein results from TCRdb running MiXCR on the 5' RACE reads. Of approximately 280,000 distinct CDR3 sequences in the sample, roughly 8.6% are singletons; the top ten hold more than 2%. The sample is drawn from a study of identical twins. Study outcomes and limitations: Cord blood's abundant beta clonotypes had fewer insertions, unlike memory repertoires.

The same specimen was also included in a second study, on yellow fever vaccine responses in identical twins.

The sequenced sample consisted of memory (CD45RO+) T cells sorted from blood. The sequence was obtained from a woman between 18 and 30 years old in good health.

For the CDR3, the DNA is TGTGCCAGCAGCTCGGGACTAGCGGGAGTGAGGTCAGATACGCAGTATTTT. It codes for CASSSGLAGVRSDTQYF. The rearrangement links TRBV7-2 to TRBJ2-3; 14 nucleotides agree with TRBD2. The junction had 7 bases not matched to a gene; V was cut back by 4 bases and J by 4 bases. Germline V gene sequence: CDR1 SGHTA, CDR2 FQGNSA. The CDR3 loop spans 17 amino acids.